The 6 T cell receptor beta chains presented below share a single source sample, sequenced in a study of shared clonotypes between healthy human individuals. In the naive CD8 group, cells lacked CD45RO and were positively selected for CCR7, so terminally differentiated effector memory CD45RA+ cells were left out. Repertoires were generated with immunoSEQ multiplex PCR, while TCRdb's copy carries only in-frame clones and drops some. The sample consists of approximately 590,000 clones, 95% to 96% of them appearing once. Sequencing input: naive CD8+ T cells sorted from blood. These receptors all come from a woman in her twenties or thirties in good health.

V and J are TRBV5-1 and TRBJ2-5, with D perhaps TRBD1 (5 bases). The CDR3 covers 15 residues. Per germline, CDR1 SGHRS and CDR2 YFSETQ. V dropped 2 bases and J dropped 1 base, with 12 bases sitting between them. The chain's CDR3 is CASSFSRQRQETQYF. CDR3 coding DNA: TGCGCCAGCAGCTTTTCTCGACAGCGCCAAGAGACCCAGTACTTC.

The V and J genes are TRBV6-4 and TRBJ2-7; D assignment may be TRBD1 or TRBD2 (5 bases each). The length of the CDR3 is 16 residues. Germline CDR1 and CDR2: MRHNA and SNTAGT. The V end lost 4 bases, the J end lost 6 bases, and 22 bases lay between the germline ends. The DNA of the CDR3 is TGTGCCAGCAGTGTCAGGGCAGGAACTGAAAGCGGCGAGCAGTACTTC. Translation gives CASSVRAGTESGEQYF.

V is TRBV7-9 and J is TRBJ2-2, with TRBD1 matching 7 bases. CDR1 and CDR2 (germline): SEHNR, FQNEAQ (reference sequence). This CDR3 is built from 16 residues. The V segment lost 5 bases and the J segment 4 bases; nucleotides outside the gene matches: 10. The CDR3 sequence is CASSQLQGLITGELFF. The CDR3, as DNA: TGTGCCAGCAGCCAATTACAGGGGCTAATCACCGGGGAGCTGTTTTTT.

This CDR3 is CASSSSSGSPNEQFF. The CDR3 nucleotides read TGTGCCAGCAGTTCCTCTAGCGGGAGCCCCAATGAGCAGTTCTTC. The chain employs TRBV27 and TRBJ2-1; 10 nucleotides agree with TRBD2. The CDR3 has 15 residues. Trimming cost V 4 bases and J 6 bases; bases outside gene matches: 6. CDR1 is MNHEY and CDR2 is SMNVEV in the germline V gene (reference sequence).

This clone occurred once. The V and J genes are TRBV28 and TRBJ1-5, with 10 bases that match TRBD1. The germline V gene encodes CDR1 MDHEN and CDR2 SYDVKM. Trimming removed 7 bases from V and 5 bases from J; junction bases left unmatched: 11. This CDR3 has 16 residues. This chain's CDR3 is CASINIGQGVDQPQHF. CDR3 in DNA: TGTGCCAGCATTAACATAGGACAGGGGGTTGATCAGCCCCAGCATTTT. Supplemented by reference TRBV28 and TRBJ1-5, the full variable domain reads DVKVTQSSRYLVKRTGEKVFLECVQDMDHENMFWYRQDPGLGLRLIYFSYDVKMKEKGDIPEGYSVSREKKERFSLILESASTNQTSMYLCASINIGQGVDQPQHFGDGTRLSIL.

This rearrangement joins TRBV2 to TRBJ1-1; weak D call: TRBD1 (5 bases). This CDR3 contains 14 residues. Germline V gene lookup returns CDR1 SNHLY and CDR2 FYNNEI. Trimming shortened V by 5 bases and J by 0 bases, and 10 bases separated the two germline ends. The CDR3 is CASSPDTMNTEAFF. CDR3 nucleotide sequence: TGTGCCAGCAGTCCGGACACCATGAACACTGAAGCTTTCTTT.